The 20 T cell receptor beta chains below were found in one sample sequenced in a study of OX40 agonist ivuxolimab in advanced cancers. This table comes from immunoSEQ multiplex PCR, and its TCRdb copy is limited to in-frame clones, with some not included. The sample holds about 77,000 clones, approximately 84% seen once. The material sequenced was CD4+ or CD8+ T cells sorted from blood, taken in a trial of the OX40 agonist ivuxolimab. Receptors were obtained from an adult with an advanced solid tumor such as melanoma, head and neck, liver or kidney cancer.

This clone was seen just once. The V gene is TRBV29-1, the J gene TRBJ2-7; TRBD1 might be the D (7 bases). Trimming pared 6 bases from V and 1 base from J, leaving 22 bases between. Germline V gene sequence: CDR1 SQVTM, CDR2 ANQGSEA. This CDR3 comprises 16 residues. CDR3 bases: TGCAGCGTCCAGGGGGGTTCCACTACTAAGTCCTACGAGCAGTACTTC. It is translated as CSVQGGSTTKSYEQYF.

V is TRBV2 and J is TRBJ2-5; 8 bases agree with TRBD2. Trimming at V came to 3 bases and at J to 5 bases, leaving 11 bases not matched to a gene. The CDR3 contains 16 residues. The V gene's germline CDR1 is SNHLY and CDR2 FYNNEI. The CDR3 DNA follows: TGTGCCAGCAGTGATGGGCGGGGGGTACAGTGGGAGACCCAGTACTTC. Translated, it gives CASSDGRGVQWETQYF.

The CDR3 region has the DNA TGCGCCAGCAGCTTAACGGGACGGGCTAATGAAAAACTGTTTTTT. This sequence encodes CASSLTGRANEKLFF. V is TRBV5-1 and J is TRBJ1-4; TRBD1 might be the D (5 bases). This CDR3 is 15 amino acids long. The germline V gene has CDR1 SGHRS and CDR2 YFSETQ. V lost 2 bases and J lost 3, with 11 bases in between.

The gene calls are TRBV10-2 and TRBJ1-2; possible D gene TRBD1, 6 bases. The CDR3 sequence is 12 residues long. Between the trimmed V and J ends, which lost 8 bases and 7 bases, there was a span of 14 bases. CDR1 and CDR2 (germline): WSHSY, SAAADI. The CDR3 DNA reads TGCGCCAGCCAGACTCAGGGGTCTGGCTACACCTTC. Its translation is CASQTQGSGYTF.

This chain joins TRBV9 and TRBJ2-7; 9 nucleotides line up with TRBD1. Per germline, CDR1 SGDLS and CDR2 YYNGEE. The V segment lost 0 bases and the J segment 3 bases; nucleotides outside the gene matches: 7. This CDR3 spans 16 amino acids. The DNA for the CDR3 is TGTGCCAGCAGCGTAGTTCGGGACAGGGAAGTCTACGAGCAGTACTTC. Translation gives CASSVVRDREVYEQYF.

The chain employs TRBV18 and TRBJ1-3; a weak D match, TRBD1 (6 bases). Trimming removed 2 bases from V and 0 bases from J, with 11 bases in between. The CDR3 totals 16 residues. The germline CDR1 and CDR2 sequences are KGHSH and LQKENI. The CDR3 here is CASSPFSGDSGNTIYF. The CDR3 nucleotides are TGTGCCAGCTCACCATTTTCAGGGGACTCTGGAAACACCATATATTTT.

This clone appeared a few times. The chain uses TRBV27 and TRBJ2-1; 7 bases agree with TRBD2. J gave up 6 bases and V 5 bases, and 10 bases lay outside the gene matches. Germline lookup yields CDR1 MNHEY and CDR2 SMNVEV (reference sequence). This CDR3 spans 15 amino acids. In DNA form, the CDR3 reads TGTGCCAGCAGTACCCTGGCGGGAGTTCGCAATGAGCAGTTCTTC. Translating it yields CASSTLAGVRNEQFF.

The rearrangement joins TRBV29-1 to TRBJ1-4; TRBD1 matches at 8 bases. With V trimmed by 6 bases and J by 0 bases, 9 bases remained unmatched. Germline loops: CDR1 SQVTM, CDR2 ANQGSEA. The CDR3 consists of 16 residues. In DNA, the CDR3 is TGCAGCGTGAAGGGGGCAGGGGGCGCAACTAATGAAAAACTGTTTTTT. Translation: CSVKGAGGATNEKLFF.

The sample holds a few counts of this clone. V is TRBV5-1 and J is TRBJ1-6; no definite D call. V gave up 3 bases and J gave up 6 bases, with 16 bases separating them. The CDR3 covers 16 residues. Germline V gene sequence: CDR1 SGHRS, CDR2 YFSETQ. CDR3 region: CASSSTPPGLNSPLHF. CDR3 nucleotide sequence: TGCGCCAGCAGCTCAACACCCCCGGGCCTTAATTCACCCCTCCACTTT.

V is TRBV5-1 and J is TRBJ2-4; TRBD1 might be the D (6 bases). This CDR3 contains 15 residues. Trimming took 4 bases from V and 0 from J, leaving 11 bases between them. Per the germline V gene, CDR1 is SGHRS and CDR2 is YFSETQ. The CDR3 is CASSNRDPAKNIQYF. The CDR3 nucleotides are TGCGCCAGCAGCAACAGGGACCCAGCCAAAAACATTCAGTACTTC.

The chain has TRBV5-6 and TRBJ2-5; 7 positions agree with TRBD2. The germline V gene has CDR1 SGHDT and CDR2 YYEEEE. The CDR3 is 14 amino acids. V gave up 3 bases and J gave up 5 bases; unmatched junction bases: 7. The CDR3 DNA sequence: TGTGCCAGCAGCTCCCGGACTAGTGAGGAGACCCAGTACTTC. Translating gives CASSSRTSEETQYF.

The chain uses TRBV5-8 and TRBJ2-5, with TRBD2 identical over 7 bases. The trim removed 0 bases at V and 2 bases at J, leaving 4 bases unmatched. There are 15 residues in the CDR3. CDR1 is SGHTS and CDR2 is YDEGEE in the germline V gene. In DNA, the CDR3 is TGTGCCAGCAGCTTGGGAGATAGCGGGCAAGAGACCCAGTACTTC. Translating gives CASSLGDSGQETQYF.

The J gene is TRBJ2-5, the V gene TRBV11-2; either TRBD1 or TRBD2 may fit D (5 bases each). This CDR3 has 17 amino acids. CDR1 is SGHAT, CDR2 FQNNGV, per germline. Trimming left V 5 bases short and J 0 bases short, with 19 bases between. The CDR3 DNA follows: TGTGCCAGCAGCCTAGGGACGGCAGCCACGTACCAAGAGACCCAGTACTTC. It specifies CASSLGTAATYQETQYF. The variable domain in full, with the rest retrieved from reference TRBV11-2 and TRBJ2-5, is EAGVAQSPRYKIIEKRQSVAFWCNPISGHATLYWYQQILGQGPKLLIQFQNNGVVDDSQLPKDRFSAERLKGVDSTLKIQPAKLEDSAVYLCASSLGTAATYQETQYFGPGTRLLVL.

The chain is built from TRBV19 and TRBJ2-1; the D call may be TRBD1 or TRBD2 (6 bases each). The germline V gene encodes CDR1 LNHDA and CDR2 SQIVND (reference sequence). V was cut by 6 bases and J by 3 bases, with 18 bases left in between. This CDR3 region has 16 residues. The CDR3 protein is CASRSFGGGDYNEQFF. In nucleotides, the CDR3 is TGTGCCAGTAGGTCGTTCGGAGGGGGAGACTACAATGAGCAGTTCTTC.

In this sample, this clone turned up a few times. The chain joins TRBV5-6 to TRBJ2-3; 7 bases fit TRBD2. Looked up from germline, CDR1 is SGHDT and CDR2 is YYEEEE. V lost 5 bases, J lost 3 bases, and 12 bases stayed unmatched. The CDR3 contains 16 residues. This CDR3 reads CASRMISSGSTDTQYF. In DNA, the CDR3 is TGTGCCAGCAGGATGATTTCTAGCGGCTCGACAGATACGCAGTATTTT.

This clone was recorded a few times. The chain couples TRBV2 to TRBJ2-2, with no clear D. Germline V gives CDR1 SNHLY, CDR2 FYNNEI. Deletions cut 6 bases from V and 0 bases from J, with 8 bases between. The CDR3 runs 14 residues. The DNA of the CDR3 is TGTGCCAGCAGGAGACAAGCGAACACCGGGGAGCTGTTTTTT. It specifies CASRRQANTGELFF.

This chain joins TRBV4-1 and TRBJ1-1; perhaps TRBD1 as D (6 bases). Trimming removed 3 bases from V and 1 base from J, with 12 bases in between. Per the germline V gene, CDR1 is MGHRA and CDR2 is YSYEKL. The CDR3 extends over 15 amino acids. The chain's CDR3 is CASSQPDRRNTEAFF. The CDR3, as DNA: TGCGCCAGCAGCCAGCCTGACAGGCGGAACACTGAAGCTTTCTTT.

The gene calls are TRBV6-1 and TRBJ1-2; the D is unclear. V was trimmed by 0 bases and J by 2 bases, leaving 10 bases between them. CDR1 and CDR2 (germline): MNHNS, SASEGT. This CDR3 spans 15 amino acids. The CDR3 DNA sequence: TGTGCCAGCAGTGAAGCTCCAGGCTTAAACTATGGCTACACCTTC. This encodes CASSEAPGLNYGYTF.

This clone appeared a few times. V and J are TRBV6-5 and TRBJ1-3; possibly TRBD1 for D (5 bases). Trimming cost V 5 bases and J 2 bases, with 13 bases left between them. Germline lookup yields CDR1 MNHEY and CDR2 SVGAGI. The CDR3 covers 15 residues. CDR3 nucleotide sequence: TGTGCCAGCAGTCGCCAGGGAGACCCTGGAAACACCATATATTTT. Its protein is CASSRQGDPGNTIYF.

V usage is TRBV9 and J usage is TRBJ1-6, with a tentative D call TRBD1 (5 bases). The CDR3 covers 15 residues. The V gene's germline CDR1 is SGDLS and CDR2 YYNGEE. Trimming stripped 6 bases from V and 3 bases from J, with 13 bases between. The CDR3 spells CASTRDGDYNSPLHF. As DNA, the CDR3 is TGTGCCAGCACCCGGGACGGGGACTATAATTCACCCCTCCACTTT.